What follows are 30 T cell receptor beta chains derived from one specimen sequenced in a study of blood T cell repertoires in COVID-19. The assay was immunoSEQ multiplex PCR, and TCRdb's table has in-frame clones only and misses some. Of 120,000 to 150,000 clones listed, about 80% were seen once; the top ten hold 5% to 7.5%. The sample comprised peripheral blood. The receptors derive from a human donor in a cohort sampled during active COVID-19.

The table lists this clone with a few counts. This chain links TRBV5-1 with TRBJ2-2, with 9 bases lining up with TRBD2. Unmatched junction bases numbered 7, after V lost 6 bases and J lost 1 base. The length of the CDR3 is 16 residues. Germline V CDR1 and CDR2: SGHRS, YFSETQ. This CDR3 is CASTPGTSRNTGELFF. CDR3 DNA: TGCGCCAGCACCCCCGGGACTAGCCGGAACACCGGGGAGCTGTTTTTT.

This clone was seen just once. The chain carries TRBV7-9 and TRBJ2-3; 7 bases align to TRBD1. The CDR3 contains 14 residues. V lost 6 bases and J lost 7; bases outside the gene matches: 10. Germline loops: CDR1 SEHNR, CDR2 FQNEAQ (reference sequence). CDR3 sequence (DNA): TGTGCCAGCAGACAACAGGGGAATGTTAATACGCAGTATTTT. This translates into CASRQQGNVNTQYF.

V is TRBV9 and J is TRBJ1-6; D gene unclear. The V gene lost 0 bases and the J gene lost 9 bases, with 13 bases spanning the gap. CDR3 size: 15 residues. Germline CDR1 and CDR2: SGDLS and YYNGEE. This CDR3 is CASSVEEGWVSPLHF. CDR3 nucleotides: TGTGCCAGCAGCGTAGAAGAGGGATGGGTTTCACCCCTCCACTTT.

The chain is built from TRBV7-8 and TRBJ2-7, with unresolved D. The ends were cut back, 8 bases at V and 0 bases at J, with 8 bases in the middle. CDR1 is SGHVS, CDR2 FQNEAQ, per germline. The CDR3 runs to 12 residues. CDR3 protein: CASGQSSYEQYF. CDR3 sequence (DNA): TGTGCCAGCGGGCAGTCCTCCTACGAGCAGTACTTC.

The CDR3 region is CASSLAQGNQPQHF. The CDR3 DNA reads TGTGCCAGCAGCTTAGCTCAGGGCAATCAGCCCCAGCATTTT. The chain links TRBV7-9 to TRBJ1-5; unclear D gene. The CDR3 totals 14 residues. Trimming pared 0 bases from V and 2 bases from J, leaving 5 bases between. Germline-derived CDR1 and CDR2 are SEHNR and FQNEAQ (reference sequence).

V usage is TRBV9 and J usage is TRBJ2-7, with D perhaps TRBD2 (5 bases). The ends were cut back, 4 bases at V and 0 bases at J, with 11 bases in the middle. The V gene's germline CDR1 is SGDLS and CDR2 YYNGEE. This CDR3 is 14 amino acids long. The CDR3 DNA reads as TGTGCCAGCAGCTTTAGCGTGAGCTCCTACGAGCAGTACTTC. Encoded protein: CASSFSVSSYEQYF.

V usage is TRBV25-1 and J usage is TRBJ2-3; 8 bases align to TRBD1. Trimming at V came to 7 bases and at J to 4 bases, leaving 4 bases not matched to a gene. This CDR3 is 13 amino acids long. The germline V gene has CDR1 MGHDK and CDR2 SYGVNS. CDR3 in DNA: TGTGCCAGCAATTCAGGGGGCGCAGATACGCAGTATTTT. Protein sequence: CASNSGGADTQYF.

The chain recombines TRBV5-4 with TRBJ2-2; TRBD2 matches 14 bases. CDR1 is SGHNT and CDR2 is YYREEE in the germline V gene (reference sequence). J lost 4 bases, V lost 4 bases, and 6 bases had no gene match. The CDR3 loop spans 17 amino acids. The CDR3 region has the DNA TGTGCCAGCAGCCCGACTAGCGGGGGGGCGGCCACCGGGGAGCTGTTTTTT. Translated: CASSPTSGGAATGELFF.

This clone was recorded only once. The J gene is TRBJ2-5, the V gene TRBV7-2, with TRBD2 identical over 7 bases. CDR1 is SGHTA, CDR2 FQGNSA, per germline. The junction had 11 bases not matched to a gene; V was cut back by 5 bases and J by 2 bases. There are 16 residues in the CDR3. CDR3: CASSLLGGLGQETQYF. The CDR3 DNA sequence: TGTGCCAGCAGCCTCCTGGGGGGGTTGGGACAAGAGACCCAGTACTTC.

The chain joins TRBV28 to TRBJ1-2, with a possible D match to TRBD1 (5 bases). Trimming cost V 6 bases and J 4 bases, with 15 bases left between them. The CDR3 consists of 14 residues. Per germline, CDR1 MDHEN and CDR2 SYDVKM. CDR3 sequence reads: CASRETTAFYGYTF. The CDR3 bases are TGTGCCAGCAGGGAGACGACAGCTTTCTATGGCTACACCTTC.

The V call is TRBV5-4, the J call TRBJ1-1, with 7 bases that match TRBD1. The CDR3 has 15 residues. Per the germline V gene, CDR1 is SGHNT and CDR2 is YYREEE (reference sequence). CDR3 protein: CVAASSATGLPEAFF. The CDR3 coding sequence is TGTGTAGCAGCTTCTTCCGCGACAGGGTTGCCTGAAGCTTTCTTT.

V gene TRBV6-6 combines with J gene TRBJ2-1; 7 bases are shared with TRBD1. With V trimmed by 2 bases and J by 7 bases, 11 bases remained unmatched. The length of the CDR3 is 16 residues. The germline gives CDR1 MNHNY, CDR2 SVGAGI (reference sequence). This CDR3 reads CASSYSTARQGNEQFF. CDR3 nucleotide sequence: TGTGCCAGCAGTTACAGCACCGCCCGACAGGGAAATGAGCAGTTCTTC.

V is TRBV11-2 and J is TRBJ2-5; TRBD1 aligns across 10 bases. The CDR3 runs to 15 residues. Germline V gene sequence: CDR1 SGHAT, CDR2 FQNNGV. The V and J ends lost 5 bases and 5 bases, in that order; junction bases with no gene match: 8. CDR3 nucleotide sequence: TGTGCCAGCAGCACCCTCGGGGACAGGGGTGAGACCCAGTACTTC. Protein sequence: CASSTLGDRGETQYF.

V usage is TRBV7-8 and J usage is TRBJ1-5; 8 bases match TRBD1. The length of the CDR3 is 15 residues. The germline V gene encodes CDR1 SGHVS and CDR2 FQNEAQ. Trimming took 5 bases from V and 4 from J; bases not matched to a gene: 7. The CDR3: CASSARQGINQPQHF. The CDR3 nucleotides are TGTGCCAGCAGCGCCAGACAGGGGATAAATCAGCCCCAGCATTTT.

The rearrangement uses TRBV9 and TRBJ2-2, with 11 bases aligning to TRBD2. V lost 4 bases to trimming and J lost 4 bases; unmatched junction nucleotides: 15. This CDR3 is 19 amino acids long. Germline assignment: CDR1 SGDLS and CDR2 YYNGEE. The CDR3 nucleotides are TGTGCCAGCAGCCCGTCCAATAGCGGGGGGGCGTATTCCACCGGGGAGCTGTTTTTT. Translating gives CASSPSNSGGAYSTGELFF.

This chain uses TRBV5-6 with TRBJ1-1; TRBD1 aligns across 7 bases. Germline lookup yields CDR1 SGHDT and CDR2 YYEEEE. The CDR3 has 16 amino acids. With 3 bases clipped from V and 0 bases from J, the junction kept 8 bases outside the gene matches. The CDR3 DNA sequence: TGTGCCAGCAGCTCAATGGGACAGACCATGAACACTGAAGCTTTCTTT. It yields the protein CASSSMGQTMNTEAFF.

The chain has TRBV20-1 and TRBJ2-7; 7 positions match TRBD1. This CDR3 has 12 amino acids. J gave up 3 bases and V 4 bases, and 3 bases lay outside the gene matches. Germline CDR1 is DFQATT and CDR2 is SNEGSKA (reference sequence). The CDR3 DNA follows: TGCAGTGCTATTGACAGGGACTACGAGCAGTACTTC. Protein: CSAIDRDYEQYF.

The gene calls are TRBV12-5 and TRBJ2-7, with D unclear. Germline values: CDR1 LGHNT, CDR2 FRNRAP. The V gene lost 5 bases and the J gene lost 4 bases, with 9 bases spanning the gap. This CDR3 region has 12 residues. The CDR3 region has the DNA TGTGCTAGTGGTCGTACAGAGTACGAGCAGTACTTC. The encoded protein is CASGRTEYEQYF.

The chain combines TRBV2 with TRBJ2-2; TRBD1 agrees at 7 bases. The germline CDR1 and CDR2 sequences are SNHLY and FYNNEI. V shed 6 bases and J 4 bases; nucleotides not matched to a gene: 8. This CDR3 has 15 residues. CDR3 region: CASRLMTGRTGELFF. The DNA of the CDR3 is TGTGCCAGCAGACTGATGACAGGGCGCACCGGGGAGCTGTTTTTT.

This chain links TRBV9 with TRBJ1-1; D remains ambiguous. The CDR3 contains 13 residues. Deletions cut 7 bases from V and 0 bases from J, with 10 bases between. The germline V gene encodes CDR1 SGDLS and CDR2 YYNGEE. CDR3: CASGSDMNTEAFF. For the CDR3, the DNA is TGTGCCAGCGGGTCAGACATGAACACTGAAGCTTTCTTT.

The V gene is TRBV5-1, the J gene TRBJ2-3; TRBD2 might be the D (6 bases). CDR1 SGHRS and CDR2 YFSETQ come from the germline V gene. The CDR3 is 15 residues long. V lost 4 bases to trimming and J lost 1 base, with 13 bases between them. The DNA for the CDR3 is TGCGCCAGCAGCCCCCGTATAGCGGGCACAGATACGCAGTATTTT. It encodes CASSPRIAGTDTQYF.

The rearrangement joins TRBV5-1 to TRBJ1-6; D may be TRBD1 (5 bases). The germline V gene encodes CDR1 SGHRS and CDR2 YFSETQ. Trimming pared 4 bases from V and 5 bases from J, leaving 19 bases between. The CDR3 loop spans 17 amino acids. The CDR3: CASSARGNNFNNSPLHF. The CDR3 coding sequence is TGCGCCAGCAGCGCCCGGGGGAACAACTTTAATAATTCACCCCTCCACTTT.

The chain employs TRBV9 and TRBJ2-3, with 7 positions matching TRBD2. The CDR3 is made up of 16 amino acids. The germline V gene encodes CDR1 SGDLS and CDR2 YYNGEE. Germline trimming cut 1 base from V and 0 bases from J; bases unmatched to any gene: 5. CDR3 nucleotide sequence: TGTGCCAGCAGCGTATGGAGCGGGACTAGCACAGATACGCAGTATTTT. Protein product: CASSVWSGTSTDTQYF.

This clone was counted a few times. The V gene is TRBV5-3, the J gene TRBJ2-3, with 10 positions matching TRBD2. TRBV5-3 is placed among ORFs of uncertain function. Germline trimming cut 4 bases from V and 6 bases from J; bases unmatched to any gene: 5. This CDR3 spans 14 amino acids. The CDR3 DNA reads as TGTGCCAGAAGCGAGATAGCGGGGGGTGATACGCAGTATTTT. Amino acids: CARSEIAGGDTQYF.

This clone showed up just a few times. CDR3 in amino acids: CASSPAGTGSREQYF. In DNA, the CDR3 is TGTGCCAGCAGCCCCGCAGGGACAGGGTCTCGTGAGCAGTACTTC. The chain combines TRBV9 with TRBJ2-7; TRBD1 matches at 9 bases. Trimming cost V 4 bases and J 7 bases; bases outside gene matches: 12. This CDR3 has 15 amino acids. Germline lookup yields CDR1 SGDLS and CDR2 YYNGEE.

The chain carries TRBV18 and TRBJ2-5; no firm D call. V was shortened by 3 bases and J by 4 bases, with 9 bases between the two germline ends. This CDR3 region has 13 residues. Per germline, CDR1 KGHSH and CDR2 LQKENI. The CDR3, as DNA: TGTGCCAGCTCACCGATGGGCGTAGAGACCCAGTACTTC. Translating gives CASSPMGVETQYF. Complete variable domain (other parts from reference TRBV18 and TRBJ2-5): NAGVMQNPRHLVRRRGQEARLRCSPMKGHSHVYWYRQLPEEGLKFMVYLQKENIIDESGMPKERFSAEFPKEGPSILRIQQVVRGDSAAYFCASSPMGVETQYFGPGTRLLVL.

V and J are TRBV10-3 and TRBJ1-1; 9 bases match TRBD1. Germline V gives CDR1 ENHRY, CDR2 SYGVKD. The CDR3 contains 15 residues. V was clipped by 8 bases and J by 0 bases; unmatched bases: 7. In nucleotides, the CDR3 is TGTGCCATCGGACGGGACAGGGATATGAACACTGAAGCTTTCTTT. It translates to CAIGRDRDMNTEAFF.

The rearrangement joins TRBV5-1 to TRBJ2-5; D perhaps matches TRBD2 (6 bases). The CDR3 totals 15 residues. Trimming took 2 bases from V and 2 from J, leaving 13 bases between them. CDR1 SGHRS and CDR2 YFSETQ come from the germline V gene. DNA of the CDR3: TGCGCCAGCAGCTTTAGGATAGCGGAGCAAGAGACCCAGTACTTC. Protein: CASSFRIAEQETQYF.

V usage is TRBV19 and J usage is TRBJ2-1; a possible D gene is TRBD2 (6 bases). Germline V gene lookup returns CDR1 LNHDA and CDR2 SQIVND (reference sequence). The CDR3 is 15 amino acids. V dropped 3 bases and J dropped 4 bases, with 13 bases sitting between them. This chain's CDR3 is CASSILVGGYNEQFF. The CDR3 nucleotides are TGTGCCAGTAGTATTCTGGTGGGGGGATACAATGAGCAGTTCTTC.

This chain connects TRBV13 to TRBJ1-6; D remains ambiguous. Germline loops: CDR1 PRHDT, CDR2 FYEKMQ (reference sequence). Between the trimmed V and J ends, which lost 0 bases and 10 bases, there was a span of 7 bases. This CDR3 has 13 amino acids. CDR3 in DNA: TGTGCCAGCAGCTTAGGCGGTAACTCACCCCTCCACTTT. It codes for CASSLGGNSPLHF.